One sample yielded the 31 T cell receptor beta chains listed below, sequenced in a study of blood T cell repertoires in COVID-19. Using immunoSEQ multiplex PCR, the repertoire was profiled, and TCRdb retains in-frame clones only, with some absent. The profile covers more than 85,000 clones, with 80% to 90% appearing a single time and 16% taken by the ten largest. Material: peripheral blood. The receptors shown here come from a woman aged 60 to 75 with acute or convalescent COVID-19.

This clone was found once. This chain uses TRBV6-2 or TRBV6-3 with TRBJ1-2; D not resolved. V lost 1 base and J lost 4, with 13 bases in between. The CDR3 loop spans 15 amino acids. CDR1 MNHEY and CDR2 SVGEGT come from the germline V gene. CDR3 protein: CASSYLAGLRYGYTF. The CDR3 DNA is TGTGCCAGCAGTTACTTAGCGGGCCTGCGCTATGGCTACACCTTC.

The chain combines TRBV12-3 or TRBV12-4 with TRBJ2-2; a weak D match, TRBD1 (5 bases). CDR3 length: 13 residues. Trimming removed 7 bases from V and 4 bases from J, with 10 bases in between. This CDR3 is CASKAGFTGELFF. The CDR3 nucleotides are TGTGCCAGCAAAGCAGGGTTCACCGGGGAGCTGTTTTTT.

This chain uses TRBV15 with TRBJ2-3; 10 positions agree with TRBD2. With 4 bases clipped from V and 3 bases from J, the junction kept 4 bases outside the gene matches. The CDR3 runs 15 residues. Germline lookup yields CDR1 LNHNV and CDR2 YYDKDF (reference sequence). In nucleotides, the CDR3 is TGTGCCACCAGCAAAGGTAGCGGGGGGACAGATACGCAGTATTTT. This sequence encodes CATSKGSGGTDTQYF.

This chain uses TRBV7-6 with TRBJ2-1; tentatively, D is TRBD2 (5 bases). The CDR3 has 15 residues. Per germline, CDR1 SGHVS and CDR2 FNYEAQ. Trimming left V 5 bases short and J 2 bases short, with 13 bases between. For the CDR3, the DNA is TGTGCCAGCAGCCTAACCGGGGTACCCTACAATGAGCAGTTCTTC. Translating gives CASSLTGVPYNEQFF.

The chain combines TRBV5-6 with TRBJ2-1, with 10 bases aligning to TRBD1. Germline assignment: CDR1 SGHDT and CDR2 YYEEEE. Germline trimming cut 2 bases from V and 5 bases from J; bases unmatched to any gene: 4. The CDR3 consists of 15 residues. In nucleotides, the CDR3 is TGTGCCAGCAGCTTCCGGGACAGGGGCGACAATGAGCAGTTCTTC. Translated, it gives CASSFRDRGDNEQFF.

The chain has TRBV5-1 and TRBJ1-2, with TRBD1 matching 9 bases. The CDR3 loop spans 14 amino acids. Losses at the gene ends were 4 bases for V and 3 bases for J; bases not matched to a gene: 4. Germline loops: CDR1 SGHRS, CDR2 YFSETQ. The DNA for the CDR3 is TGCGCCAGCAGCGCGACAGGGGGGGACTATGGCTACACCTTC. Translation: CASSATGGDYGYTF.

The chain has TRBV28 and TRBJ2-5, with a weak D call TRBD1 (6 bases). CDR1 MDHEN and CDR2 SYDVKM come from the germline V gene. V lost 2 bases to trimming and J lost 2 bases, with 12 bases between them. This CDR3 has 15 residues. CDR3: CASSLQGLGQETQYF. Here the CDR3 DNA reads TGTGCCAGCAGTTTACAGGGGTTAGGGCAAGAGACCCAGTACTTC.

This chain links TRBV9 with TRBJ1-2, with a weak D call TRBD1 (5 bases). From germline, CDR1 is SGDLS and CDR2 YYNGEE. The CDR3 runs to 15 residues. V was trimmed by 0 bases and J by 5 bases, leaving 14 bases between them. The CDR3 protein is CASSVAAGEGYGYTF. The DNA for the CDR3 is TGTGCCAGCAGCGTAGCGGCGGGGGAGGGATATGGCTACACCTTC.

The V gene is TRBV29-1, the J gene TRBJ1-1; a weak D match, TRBD1 (5 bases). Germline CDR1 SQVTM, CDR2 ANQGSEA. This CDR3 is built from 11 residues. Between the trimmed V and J ends, which lost 7 bases and 1 base, there was a span of 7 bases. CDR3 residues: CSGQWNTEAFF. CDR3 in DNA: TGCAGCGGACAGTGGAACACTGAAGCTTTCTTT.

The rearrangement uses TRBV5-6 and TRBJ1-2, with a possible D match to TRBD1 (6 bases). The V and J ends lost 1 base and 8 bases respectively, with 9 bases between them. Germline CDR1 is SGHDT and CDR2 is YYEEEE. The CDR3 contains 12 residues. As DNA, the CDR3 is TGTGCCAGCAGCTTGTTAAGGGGGGGCTACACCTTC. Translation: CASSLLRGGYTF.

The chain couples TRBV18 to TRBJ2-3; 10 bases agree with TRBD2. The junction had 7 bases not matched to a gene; V was cut back by 2 bases and J by 2 bases. The CDR3 is 17 amino acids. Germline loops: CDR1 KGHSH, CDR2 LQKENI. CDR3: CASSPRSSGGATDTQYF. The CDR3 DNA reads TGTGCCAGCTCACCAAGGTCCAGCGGGGGGGCCACAGATACGCAGTATTTT.

The genes are TRBV28 and TRBJ1-1, with D uncertain. Germline values: CDR1 MDHEN, CDR2 SYDVKM. V was shortened by 4 bases and J by 5 bases, with 8 bases between the two germline ends. The CDR3 spans 12 residues. The CDR3 loop is CASSSHGTEAFF. The CDR3 coding sequence is TGTGCCAGCAGTTCTCACGGGACTGAAGCTTTCTTT.

The chain is built from TRBV24-1 and TRBJ2-5; 8 nucleotides line up with TRBD2. J gave up 3 bases and V 0 bases, and 2 bases lay outside the gene matches. Per germline, CDR1 KGHDR and CDR2 SFDVKD. CDR3 length: 15 residues. Here the CDR3 DNA reads TGTGCCACCAGTGATTTGCGGGGGGGAGAAGAGACCCAGTACTTC. Protein product: CATSDLRGGEETQYF.

This chain joins TRBV7-2 and TRBJ2-5; 10 nucleotides match TRBD1. V lost 5 bases to trimming and J lost 4 bases; unmatched junction nucleotides: 7. Germline CDR1 is SGHTA and CDR2 is FQGNSA. The CDR3 totals 15 residues. The CDR3 reads CASSHLDRGLETQYF. The CDR3 DNA reads as TGTGCCAGCAGCCACCTAGACAGGGGGCTAGAGACCCAGTACTTC.

This chain uses TRBV11-3 with TRBJ1-2; 8 bases fit TRBD1. The CDR3 sequence is 13 residues long. Germline assignment: CDR1 SGHNT and CDR2 YENEEA. Unmatched junction bases numbered 6, after V lost 5 bases and J lost 7 bases. CDR3 DNA: TGTGCCAGCAGCCTACGACAGGGGAGTGGCTACACCTTC. Its translation: CASSLRQGSGYTF.

The chain is built from TRBV6-5 and TRBJ1-1; no clear D gene. V lost 1 base and J 4 bases, leaving 7 bases between the germline ends. The CDR3 sequence is 13 residues long. Germline V gene data show CDR1 as MNHEY and CDR2 as SVGAGI. For the CDR3, the DNA is TGTGCCAGCAGTTACTGGCCCGCCACTGAAGCTTTCTTT. The encoded protein is CASSYWPATEAFF.

The V gene is TRBV7-2, the J gene TRBJ1-6; 9 bases are shared with TRBD1. J gave up 6 bases and V 0 bases, and 0 bases lay outside the gene matches. Germline loops: CDR1 SGHTA, CDR2 FQGNSA. The CDR3 runs to 15 residues. The CDR3 sequence: CASSLATGGNSPLHF. The CDR3 DNA is TGTGCCAGCAGCTTAGCGACAGGGGGTAATTCACCCCTCCACTTT.

The chain has TRBV27 and TRBJ1-1; D possibly corresponds to TRBD1 (5 bases). CDR1 MNHEY and CDR2 SMNVEV come from the germline V gene (reference sequence). Trimming took 5 bases from V and 0 from J, leaving 13 bases between them. CDR3 length: 15 residues. CDR3 region: CASSQPGHLNTEAFF. The CDR3 DNA is TGTGCCAGCAGTCAACCAGGACACTTGAACACTGAAGCTTTCTTT.

The chain couples TRBV4-3 to TRBJ1-1; D uncertain. Germline values: CDR1 LGHNA, CDR2 YSLEER. V was shortened by 0 bases and J by 11 bases, with 13 bases between the two germline ends. This CDR3 comprises 13 residues. CDR3 DNA sequence: TGCGCCAGCAGCCAAGATCTGGTGAGAGATGCTTTCTTT. Its protein product is CASSQDLVRDAFF.

The CDR3 sequence is CAISGGTSGGSAYEQYF. In DNA, the CDR3 is TGTGCCATCAGCGGAGGGACTAGCGGGGGGTCGGCCTACGAGCAGTACTTC. This chain uses TRBV10-3 with TRBJ2-7; 15 bases are shared with TRBD2. The CDR3 is made up of 17 amino acids. Germline V gene sequence: CDR1 ENHRY, CDR2 SYGVKD. The V gene end was trimmed by 6 bases and the J gene end by 2 bases; junction bases not matched to a gene: 8.

The genes are TRBV6-2 or TRBV6-3 and TRBJ2-2, with D unresolved. Germline lookup yields CDR1 MNHEY and CDR2 SVGEGT. The CDR3 spans 13 residues. Between the trimmed V and J ends, which lost 6 bases and 6 bases, there was a span of 11 bases. The CDR3 DNA reads TGTGCCAGCAGCTTCTTAGCTGCCGGGGAGCTGTTTTTT. Its protein product is CASSFLAAGELFF.

The rearrangement links TRBV11-2 to TRBJ1-4; 9 positions match TRBD1. The CDR3 extends over 16 amino acids. Germline lookup yields CDR1 SGHAT and CDR2 FQNNGV. The junction had 6 bases not matched to a gene; V was cut back by 1 base and J by 6 bases. The CDR3 is CASSLGVGQGDEKLFF. DNA of the CDR3: TGTGCCAGCAGCTTAGGTGTGGGACAGGGAGATGAAAAACTGTTTTTT.

CDR3 nucleotide sequence: TGTGCCAGCAGCCACGGATGGAGGAGGGCACCCCTCCACTTT. Residues: CASSHGWRRAPLHF. The V call is TRBV14, the J call TRBJ1-6; D gene unclear. The CDR3 runs 14 residues. Germline CDR1 reads SGHDN; CDR2 reads FVKESK. The V gene lost 3 bases and the J gene lost 11 bases, with 14 bases spanning the gap.

The chain couples TRBV2 to TRBJ1-6, with D possibly being TRBD1 (5 bases). The V and J ends lost 0 bases and 7 bases respectively, with 10 bases between them. The germline gives CDR1 SNHLY, CDR2 FYNNEI. The CDR3 extends over 15 amino acids. In DNA form, the CDR3 reads TGTGCCAGCAGTGAAGCAGGCAGGGTGAATTCACCCCTCCACTTT. Its protein is CASSEAGRVNSPLHF.

The chain links TRBV29-1 to TRBJ1-4; 8 nucleotides align to TRBD1. This CDR3 contains 16 residues. V was clipped by 5 bases and J by 6 bases; unmatched bases: 14. Germline assignment: CDR1 SQVTM and CDR2 ANQGSEA. CDR3 coding DNA: TGCAGCGTTCCCGGGACAGGTTTCTCTTGGCATGAAAAACTGTTTTTT. Amino acid sequence: CSVPGTGFSWHEKLFF.

The chain is built from TRBV7-8 and TRBJ1-6; no reliable D call. The V gene lost 0 bases and the J gene lost 13 bases, with 7 bases spanning the gap. In germline, CDR1 is SGHVS, CDR2 FQNEAQ. The CDR3 runs 12 residues. Here the CDR3 DNA reads TGTGCCAGCAGCTTAGCCCCTTCTCCCCTCCACTTT. This gives the protein CASSLAPSPLHF.

The DNA of the CDR3 is TGTGCCTGGACCGGTCCCAACTATGGCTACACCTTC. It is translated as CAWTGPNYGYTF. This rearrangement joins TRBV30 to TRBJ1-2; no clear D. V lost 4 bases, J lost 2 bases, and 8 bases lay in between. From germline, CDR1 is GTSNPN and CDR2 SVGIG (reference sequence). The CDR3 contains 12 residues.

The rearrangement links TRBV6-2 or TRBV6-3 to TRBJ1-2; D not resolved. Deletions cut 5 bases from V and 7 bases from J, with 11 bases between. The CDR3 sequence is 12 residues long. CDR1 MNHEY and CDR2 SVGEGT come from the germline V gene. The CDR3, as DNA: TGTGCCAGCAGTACTCGGGAGTTTGGCTACACCTTC. Residues: CASSTREFGYTF.

V usage is TRBV4-1 and J usage is TRBJ2-2; 7 bases line up with TRBD1. The J segment lost 0 bases and the V segment lost 4 bases, leaving 8 bases of the junction unmatched. CDR3 length: 17 amino acids. Germline V lookup: CDR1 MGHRA, CDR2 YSYEKL. This CDR3 reads CASSRWTGPTNTGELFF. The CDR3 DNA sequence: TGCGCCAGCAGCCGTTGGACAGGCCCTACGAACACCGGGGAGCTGTTTTTT.

The chain combines TRBV5-1 with TRBJ1-1; TRBD1 is a possible D gene (6 bases). Trimming took 1 base from V and 1 from J, leaving 11 bases between them. Germline CDR1 is SGHRS and CDR2 is YFSETQ. The CDR3 is 15 residues long. The CDR3 bases are TGCGCCAGCAGCTTGACCGGGACATCGAACACTGAAGCTTTCTTT. Protein: CASSLTGTSNTEAFF.

This clone came up once. The gene calls are TRBV19 and TRBJ2-1, with D uncertain. The CDR3 consists of 11 residues. CDR1 is LNHDA and CDR2 is SQIVND in the germline V gene (reference sequence). V lost 3 bases and J 6 bases, leaving 3 bases between the germline ends. The CDR3 DNA is TGTGCCAGTAGTATCTTCAATGAGCAGTTCTTC. The encoded protein is CASSIFNEQFF. Variable domain in full (rest from reference TRBV19 and TRBJ2-1): DGGITQSPKYLFRKEGQNVTLSCEQNLNHDAMYWYRQDPGQGLRLIYYSQIVNDFQKGDIAEGYSVSREKKESFPLTVTSAQKNPTAFYLCASSIFNEQFFGPGTRLTVL.